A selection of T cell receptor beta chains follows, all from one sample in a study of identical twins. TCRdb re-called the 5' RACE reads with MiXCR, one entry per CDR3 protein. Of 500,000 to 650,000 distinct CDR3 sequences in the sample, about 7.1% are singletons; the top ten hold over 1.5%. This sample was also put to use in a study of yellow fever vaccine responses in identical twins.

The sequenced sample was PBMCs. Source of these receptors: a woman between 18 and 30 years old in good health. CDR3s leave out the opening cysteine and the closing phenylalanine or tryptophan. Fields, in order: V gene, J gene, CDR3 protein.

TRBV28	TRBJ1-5	ASSFPLAAQPQH
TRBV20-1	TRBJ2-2	SARPGLAGETGELF
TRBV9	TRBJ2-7	ASSVLAFSYEQY
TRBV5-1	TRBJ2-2	ASSLVNRAYAGELF
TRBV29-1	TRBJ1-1	SVQSDRRNTEAF
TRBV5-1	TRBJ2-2	ASSVRVAGDTGELF
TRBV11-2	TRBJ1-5	ASSLSWDRGRYVNQPQH
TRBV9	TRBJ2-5	ASSVVGTFQETQY
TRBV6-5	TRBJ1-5	ASSYRTGDNQPQH
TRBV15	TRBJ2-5	ATSREGYVETQY
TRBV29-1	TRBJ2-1	SVEALSRTGDYEQF
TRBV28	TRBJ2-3	ASSSYLPGTAFITDTQY
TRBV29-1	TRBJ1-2	SAKGQLDGYT
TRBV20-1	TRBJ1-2	SAHGQGYGYT
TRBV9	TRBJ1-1	ASAPDFETEAF
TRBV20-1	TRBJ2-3	SATTAAEKRDTQY